These 5 T cell receptor delta chains were sequenced from one sample in a study of gamma-delta T cells after stem cell transplantation. TCRdb re-processed the RT-PCR reads via CATT. The table has some 3,000 delta-chain clones, about 1.4% seen once; the top ten hold 40%. What was sequenced was gamma-delta T cells. Source of these receptors: a human donor. It is not recorded whose cells these are; they may come from a transplant donor.

In this sample, this clone is medium-sized. This chain joins TRDV2 and TRDJ1; 9 bases line up with TRDD3. Germline V lookup: CDR1 GEAIGNYY, CDR2 EKD. J gave up 3 bases and V 3 bases, and 16 bases lay outside the gene matches. The CDR3 covers 18 residues. DNA for the CDR3: TGTGCCTGTGACGGCCTCGTGCTGGGGGATGAGCTCGCCGATAAACTCATCTTT. Translation gives CACDGLVLGDELADKLIF.

V and J are TRDV2 and TRDJ1; 9 positions match TRDD3. This CDR3 region has 18 residues. CDR1 and CDR2 (germline): GEAIGNYY, EKD. The ends lost 3 bases at V and 0 bases at J; junction bases unmatched: 13. The CDR3 loop reads CACDALVLGDRNTDKLIF. CDR3 in DNA: TGTGCCTGTGACGCGCTAGTACTGGGGGACCGTAACACCGATAAACTCATCTTT.

This clone counts as medium-sized (0.01 to 0.1%). A read error is likely here: a far larger clone is one base away. The gene calls are TRDV2 and TRDJ3; TRDD3 aligns across 7 bases. CDR3 length: 25 amino acids. The germline CDR1 and CDR2 sequences are GEAIGNYY and EKD. CDR3 sequence (DNA): TGTGCCTGTGACACCGTGAGTGGATGGGGGACCCCGCTTCGTTTATCGTCCTGGGACACCCGACGGATGTTTTTC. Translation: CACDTVSGWGTPLRLSSWDTRRMFF.

Relative to its sample, this clone is medium-sized (0.01 to 0.1%). V is TRDV3 and J is TRDJ1, with 13 bases aligning to TRDD3. The germline V gene encodes CDR1 TVYSNPD and CDR2 GDNSRS (reference sequence). V lost 4 bases, J lost 1 base, and 12 bases stayed unmatched. The CDR3 runs 17 residues. The CDR3: CASNAELGDTCTDKLIF. The CDR3 DNA sequence: TGTGCCTCCAACGCTGAACTGGGGGATACGTGCACCGATAAACTCATCTTT.

On this clone: The translation of this DNA and the TCRdb protein of a much larger clone differ at residue 9, probably owing to a read error; the protein shown here is translated from the DNA. J is TRDJ1 and V is TRDV1, with D maybe TRDD3 (7 bases). Germline lookup yields CDR1 TSWWSYY and CDR2 QGS. Trimming removed 2 bases from V and 7 bases from J, with 35 bases in between. CDR3 length: 21 amino acids. The CDR3 loop is CALGEASFPLTYWGPPGKLIF. CDR3 in DNA: TGTGCTCTTGGGGAAGCCTCCTTCCCGCTGACTTACTGGGGCCCTCCGGGTAAACTCATCTTT.